The clone carrying this T cell receptor beta chain has ten or more counts. Its antigen is not known. This record comes from a study of shared clonotypes between healthy human individuals. Study conclusions and caveats: Donor scarcity curtailed the genetic and exposure-history diversity represented herein. Sampling involved blood alone; tissue repertoires likely differ.

This CDR3 is 14 amino acids long. Germline CDR1 LNHNV, CDR2 YYDKDF (reference sequence). Germline trimming cut 1 base from V and 8 bases from J; bases unmatched to any gene: 7. PCR replicates performed on unsorted PBMC used roughly 300 ng DNA, tens of thousands of T cell genomes. Using immunoSEQ multiplex PCR, the repertoire was profiled, and TCRdb retains in-frame clones only, with some absent. The sample lists 450,000 to 650,000 clones; roughly 79% were seen once. Sequenced input: PBMCs. The genes are TRBV15 and TRBJ1-2; 7 bases align to TRBD1. The TCR was taken from a woman between 35 and 50 years old in good health. Some clones in this sample may be carry-over from other donors' samples. This chain's CDR3 is CATSRVDRVRGYTF. Here the CDR3 DNA reads TGTGCCACCAGCAGAGTCGACAGGGTACGGGGCTACACCTTC.